These T cell receptor beta chains were read from a single sample in a study of cytomegalovirus exposure and HLA in healthy donors. Some clones are missing from TCRdb's copy, which holds only in-frame ones; the method was immunoSEQ multiplex PCR. Of some 220,000 clones in the sample, 77% were seen once. The specimen was PBMCs. These receptors were obtained from a woman aged 55-69 years in good health and CMV-seropositive. Both conserved end residues are part of each CDR3. Fields, in order: J gene, V gene, D gene, clone size, CDR3 DNA, CDR3 protein. The D gene is left open where the match is weak. The listing skips clone size in some rows; elsewhere it reads once, few, many or a size class.

TRBJ1-2 TRBV4-3 . few TGCGCCAGCAGCCAAGATCCAGGCTATGGCTACACCTTC CASSQDPGYGYTF
TRBJ1-1 TRBV28 . . TGTGCCAGCAGTTCCGTGAACACTGAAGCTTTCTTT CASSSVNTEAFF
TRBJ2-3 TRBV6-6 . . TGTGCCAGCCGCCTTGCTAGTAGAACAGATACGCAGTATTTT CASRLASRTDTQYF
TRBJ1-2 TRBV6-5 . . TGTGCCAGCAGTTTCTTTTTAAGAGACAGCTATGGCTACACCTTC CASSFFLRDSYGYTF
TRBJ2-2 TRBV6-1 . . TGTGCCAGCAGTGAACGATGGAGGTCCGGGGAGCTGTTTTTT CASSERWRSGELFF
TRBJ1-2 TRBV20-1 . . TGCAGACAGGCTGGGTATGGCTACACCTTC CRQAGYGYTF
TRBJ1-3 TRBV25-1 TRBD1 . TGTGCCAGCAGTGCCTCGGCAGGGGGTGGAAACACCATATATTTT CASSASAGGGNTIYF
TRBJ1-6 TRBV5-1 . few TGCGCCAGCAGCTTGGGGAGTAATTCACCCCTCCACTTT CASSLGSNSPLHF
TRBJ2-6 TRBV18 TRBD2 . TGTGCCAGCTCGCTGACTAGCGGGGGACCTGGGGCCAACGTCCTGACTTTC CASSLTSGGPGANVLTF
TRBJ2-7 TRBV5-1 . . TGCGCCAGCAGCCTGGCGGGGATTCTGGACGAGCAGTACTTC CASSLAGILDEQYF
TRBJ1-3 TRBV7-2 . . TGTGCCAGCAGCCAAGGGGGCTCTGGAAACACCATATATTTT CASSQGGSGNTIYF
TRBJ2-2 TRBV30 TRBD2 . TGTGCCTGGACTAGCGGGACCACCGGGGAGCTGTTTTTT CAWTSGTTGELFF
TRBJ2-5 TRBV9 TRBD2 . TGTGCCAGCAGCGCGGCGGGGGGCAGGGTAGGAGAGACCCAGTACTTC CASSAAGGRVGETQYF
TRBJ1-4 TRBV4-2 . . TGTGCCAGCAGCCAAGATCCAGGGCCAATGGGTGAAAAACTGTTTTTT CASSQDPGPMGEKLFF
TRBJ2-7 TRBV6-6 . . TGTGCCAGCAGGGGGCGGGGCAGGGTTTACGAGCAGTACTTC CASRGRGRVYEQYF
TRBJ2-1 TRBV5-1 TRBD2 . TGCGCCAGCAGCTCTGGCATAGCGGGAGGCTATGAGCAGTTCTTC CASSSGIAGGYEQFF
TRBJ2-7 TRBV4-2 . . TGTGCCAGCAGCCAAACTCAAACTGCGGGCTACGAGCAGTACTTC CASSQTQTAGYEQYF
TRBJ1-3 TRBV30 . . TGTGCCTGGAATAGGGGCGCGGGAAACACCATATATTTT CAWNRGAGNTIYF
TRBJ2-7 TRBV5-4 TRBD2 once TGTGCCAGCAGCCTAGCGGGGGGACGAACCTACGAGCAGTACTTC CASSLAGGRTYEQYF
TRBJ2-7 TRBV6-6 TRBD2 . TGTGCCAGCAGTCCCTGGGAGGGCGGCAGCCCCTACGAGCAGTACTTC CASSPWEGGSPYEQYF
TRBJ1-6 TRBV4-3 TRBD1 . TGCGCCAGCAGCCAAGAATCGGGACAGTCCTATCGGCCCCTCCACTTT CASSQESGQSYRPLHF
TRBJ2-6 TRBV2 TRBD1 once TGTGCCAGCAGTGATCGGACAGGGGGAACCAACGTCCTGACTTTC CASSDRTGGTNVLTF
TRBJ2-1 TRBV5-1 TRBD2 . TGCGCCAGCAGCCGGGGACTAGCGGGAGGCACCTACAATGAGCAGTTCTTC CASSRGLAGGTYNEQFF
TRBJ1-5 TRBV18 . . TGTGCCAGCTCACCTACAGACCCAAATAGCAATCAGCCCCAGCATTTT CASSPTDPNSNQPQHF
TRBJ2-1 TRBV10-3 . . TGTGCCATCGGAGGGAATGGGGTCAATGAGCAGTTCTTC CAIGGNGVNEQFF
TRBJ1-2 TRBV4-3 TRBD1 . TGCGCCAGCAGCCAAGGAGGGACAGCAGATGGCTACACCTTC CASSQGGTADGYTF